This TCR beta chain was sequenced in a study of Graves' ophthalmopathy and Graves' hyperthyroidism. In the study overall: Upon initial diagnosis and before any treatment, peripheral blood was collected. Whole-study findings and limits: The authors also found most expanded thyroid clonotypes above 0.001 frequency in blood.

Hyperthyroidism counted as stable given no ophthalmopathy within 18 months of follow-up. People with hyperthyroidism were aged 18 to 65 and newly diagnosed, under 2 months' duration. The length of the CDR3 is 14 residues. Germline CDR1 SGHDN, CDR2 FVKESK. Trimming took off 6 bases at V and 2 bases at J, with 10 bases between the two ends. Using RNA transcripts, the TCR beta CDR3 regions were amplified. HTBI primers primed a first-round RT-PCR, and a second-round multiplex PCR followed. Each CDR3 protein gets one entry after TCRdb re-called the multiplex PCR reads with MiXCR. Here the sample spans approximately 410,000 distinct CDR3 sequences, approximately 15% being singletons. Only a few counts were recorded for this clonotype. Its specificity is not known.

The sample was peripheral blood. This TCR was sampled from a woman aged 18-35 years with stable Graves' hyperthyroidism. The rearrangement joins TRBV14 to TRBJ2-2; D is unresolved. The CDR3 region has the DNA TGTGCCAGCAGTAAACAGCTTAACACCGGGGAGCTGTTTTTT. It yields the protein CASSKQLNTGELFF.